Shown below are 14 T cell receptor beta chains from a single sample sequenced in a study of shared clonotypes between healthy human individuals. Naive CD8 populations comprised CD45RO-negative cells positively selected for CCR7, excluding terminally differentiated effector memory CD45RA+ cells. Libraries were prepared by immunoSEQ multiplex PCR; TCRdb keeps only in-frame clonotypes and omits some of them. The table has roughly 850,000 clones, approximately 97% seen once. Sequenced: naive CD8+ T cells sorted from blood. The receptor source for this set is a man younger than 40 in good health.

This chain uses TRBV2 with TRBJ2-1; D not resolved. Germline values: CDR1 SNHLY, CDR2 FYNNEI. This CDR3 is 15 amino acids long. Deletions cut 3 bases from V and 0 bases from J, with 9 bases between. CDR3 protein: CASSDGMSSYNEQFF. CDR3 bases: TGTGCCAGCAGTGATGGGATGAGCTCCTACAATGAGCAGTTCTTC.

The V and J genes are TRBV11-2 and TRBJ2-7; 8 positions agree with TRBD1. The germline V gene encodes CDR1 SGHAT and CDR2 FQNNGV. The CDR3 sequence is 14 residues long. The V segment lost 1 base and the J segment 3 bases; nucleotides outside the gene matches: 2. CDR3 sequence reads: CASSLVGTGYEQYF. As DNA, the CDR3 is TGTGCCAGCAGCTTAGTGGGGACAGGCTACGAGCAGTACTTC.

The table lists this clone with a count of one. Other DNA sequences in this specimen translate into the identical CDR3. The chain carries TRBV5-4 and TRBJ2-2, with 7 bases lining up with TRBD2. This CDR3 contains 13 residues. The germline CDR1 and CDR2 sequences are SGHNT and YYREEE (reference sequence). Trimming at V came to 4 bases and at J to 5 bases, leaving 2 bases not matched to a gene. The CDR3 here is CASSLSGTGELFF. The DNA of the CDR3 is TGTGCCAGCAGCCTTAGCGGGACCGGGGAGCTGTTTTTT.

The chain is built from TRBV5-6 and TRBJ1-5, with D hard to call. The length of the CDR3 is 12 residues. The germline V gene has CDR1 SGHDT and CDR2 YYEEEE. V lost 4 bases to trimming and J lost 6 bases, with 8 bases between them. The CDR3 DNA sequence: TGTGCCAGCAGCACGTATGGTCAGCCCCAGCATTTT. This gives the protein CASSTYGQPQHF.

In regard to this clone: Other DNA variants within this sample encode the same CDR3. CDR3 sequence (DNA): TGTGCCAGCAGTCGGGCCTACAATGAGCAGTTCTTC. Protein sequence: CASSRAYNEQFF. The chain links TRBV25-1 to TRBJ2-1; D not certain. Trimming took off 5 bases at V and 2 bases at J, with 4 bases between the two ends. Germline V CDR1 and CDR2: MGHDK, SYGVNS. The CDR3 covers 12 residues.

The CDR3 sequence is CASSESPASGIYNEQFF. The CDR3 nucleotides read TGTGCCAGCAGCGAGAGCCCGGCTAGCGGGATCTACAATGAGCAGTTCTTC. The chain recombines TRBV11-3 with TRBJ2-1; 9 bases match TRBD2. The CDR3 runs 17 residues. Per germline, CDR1 SGHNT and CDR2 YENEEA. J gave up 3 bases and V 5 bases, and 11 bases lay outside the gene matches.

V gene TRBV7-6 combines with J gene TRBJ2-7, with 7 bases aligning to TRBD1. After removal of 0 bases from V and 2 bases from J, the junction contained 7 bases not matched to a gene. This CDR3 region has 16 residues. CDR1 and CDR2 from the germline V gene are SGHVS and FNYEAQ. The CDR3 DNA reads TGTGCCAGCAGCTTAGCGCCCAGGGGGTCAACCTACGAGCAGTACTTC. Its protein is CASSLAPRGSTYEQYF.

The genes are TRBV7-9 and TRBJ2-4, with D possibly TRBD1 on 6 matching bases. CDR1 is SEHNR, CDR2 FQNEAQ, per germline (reference sequence). This CDR3 has 19 residues. With 5 bases removed from V and 8 bases from J, the gap between germline ends came to 31 bases. DNA for the CDR3: TGTGCCAGCAGCGACCGGGACAAGGCTTTCCATGGAGGAAAAGACATTCAGTACTTC. This codes for CASSDRDKAFHGGKDIQYF.

The rearrangement links TRBV4-3 to TRBJ1-2; unclear D gene. CDR3 length equals 14 residues. Germline V gives CDR1 LGHNA, CDR2 YSLEER. Trimming removed 0 bases from V and 5 bases from J, with 10 bases in between. CDR3 region: CASSQDTDAYGYTF. The CDR3 DNA follows: TGCGCCAGCAGCCAAGATACCGATGCTTATGGCTACACCTTC.

In DNA, the CDR3 is TGCAGCGTTGAGGGTACAGGGTTGGGAGCCTACGAGCAGTACTTC. This encodes CSVEGTGLGAYEQYF. The gene calls are TRBV29-1 and TRBJ2-7, with D possibly being TRBD1 (6 bases). CDR3 length equals 15 residues. Germline V gives CDR1 SQVTM, CDR2 ANQGSEA. V was clipped by 3 bases and J by 2 bases, with 17 bases between them.

V usage is TRBV25-1 and J usage is TRBJ1-1; the D is unclear. Per germline, CDR1 MGHDK and CDR2 SYGVNS. The V and J ends lost 1 base and 1 base respectively, with 13 bases between them. The CDR3 spans 16 residues. The CDR3 sequence: CASSELSAGENTEAFF. In DNA, the CDR3 is TGTGCCAGCAGTGAATTAAGTGCCGGGGAGAACACTGAAGCTTTCTTT.

The V call is TRBV11-2, the J call TRBJ2-3; the D gene is possibly TRBD2 (6 bases). This CDR3 contains 17 residues. Germline loops: CDR1 SGHAT, CDR2 FQNNGV. The germline V and J ends were trimmed by 0 bases and 0 bases, with 13 bases remaining between them. CDR3 bases: TGTGCCAGCAGCTTAGATTCTCTAGCGCCTAGCACAGATACGCAGTATTTT. Its protein is CASSLDSLAPSTDTQYF.

The V call is TRBV9, the J call TRBJ2-1; no firm D call. CDR1 and CDR2 (germline): SGDLS, YYNGEE. The ends were cut back, 3 bases at V and 7 bases at J, with 8 bases in the middle. The CDR3 covers 12 residues. This CDR3 is CASSAPRNEQFF. The CDR3 DNA reads TGTGCCAGCAGCGCACCTAGGAATGAGCAGTTCTTC. Drawing the rest from reference TRBV9 and TRBJ2-1, the complete variable domain is DSGVTQTPKHLITATGQRVTLRCSPRSGDLSVYWYQQSLDQGLQFLIQYYNGEERAKGNILERFSAQQFPDLHSELNLSSLELGDSALYFCASSAPRNEQFFGPGTRLTVL.

The J gene is TRBJ2-7, the V gene TRBV13, with D possibly matching TRBD1 (5 bases). From germline, CDR1 is PRHDT and CDR2 FYEKMQ (reference sequence). This CDR3 has 14 amino acids. V was pared by 3 bases and J by 6 bases, with 15 bases between. The CDR3 coding sequence is TGTGCCAGCAGCTTTAGCAGGGCCCGCCCCGAGCAGTACTTC. Encoded protein: CASSFSRARPEQYF.